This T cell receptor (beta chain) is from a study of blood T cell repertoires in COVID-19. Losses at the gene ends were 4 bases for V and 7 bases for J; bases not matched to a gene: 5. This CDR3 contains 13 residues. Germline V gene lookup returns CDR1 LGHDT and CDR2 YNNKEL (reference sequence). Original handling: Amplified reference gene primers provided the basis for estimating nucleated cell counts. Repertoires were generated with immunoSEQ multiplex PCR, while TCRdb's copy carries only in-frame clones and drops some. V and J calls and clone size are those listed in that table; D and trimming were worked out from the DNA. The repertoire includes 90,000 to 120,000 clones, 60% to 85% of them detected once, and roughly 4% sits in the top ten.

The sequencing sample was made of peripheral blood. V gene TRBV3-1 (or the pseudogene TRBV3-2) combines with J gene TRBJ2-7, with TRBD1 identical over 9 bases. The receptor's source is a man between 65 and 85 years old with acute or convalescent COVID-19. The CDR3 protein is CASSRDRVEEQYF. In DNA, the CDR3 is TGTGCCAGCAGCCGGGACAGGGTGGAAGAGCAGTACTTC.